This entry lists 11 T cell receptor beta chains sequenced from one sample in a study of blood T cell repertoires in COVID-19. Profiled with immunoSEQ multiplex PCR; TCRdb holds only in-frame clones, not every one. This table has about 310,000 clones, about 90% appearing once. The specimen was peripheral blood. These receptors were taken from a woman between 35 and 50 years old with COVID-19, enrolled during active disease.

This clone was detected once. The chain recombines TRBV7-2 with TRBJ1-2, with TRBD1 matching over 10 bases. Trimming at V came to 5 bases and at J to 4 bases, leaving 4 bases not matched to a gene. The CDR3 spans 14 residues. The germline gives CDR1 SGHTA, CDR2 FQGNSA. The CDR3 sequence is CASSPDRGSYGYTF. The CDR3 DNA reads TGTGCCAGCAGCCCGGACAGGGGGAGCTATGGCTACACCTTC.

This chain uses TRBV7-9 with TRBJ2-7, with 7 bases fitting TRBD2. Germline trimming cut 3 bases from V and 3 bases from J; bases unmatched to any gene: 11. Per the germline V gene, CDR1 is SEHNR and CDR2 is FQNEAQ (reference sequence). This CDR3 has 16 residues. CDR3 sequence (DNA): TGTGCCAGCAGCTTCGGGGATGGCGGGAGCAACTACGAGCAGTACTTC. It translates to CASSFGDGGSNYEQYF.

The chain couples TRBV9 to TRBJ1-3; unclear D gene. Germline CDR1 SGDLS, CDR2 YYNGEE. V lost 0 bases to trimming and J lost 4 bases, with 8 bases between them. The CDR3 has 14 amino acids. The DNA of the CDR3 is TGTGCCAGCAGCGTAGGGGCCGCAGGAAACACCATATATTTT. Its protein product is CASSVGAAGNTIYF.

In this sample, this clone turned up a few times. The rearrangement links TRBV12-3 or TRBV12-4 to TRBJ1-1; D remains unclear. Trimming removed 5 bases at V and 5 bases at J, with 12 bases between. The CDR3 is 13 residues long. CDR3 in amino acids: CASSTSWETEAFF. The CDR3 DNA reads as TGTGCCAGCAGTACGTCCTGGGAGACTGAAGCTTTCTTT.

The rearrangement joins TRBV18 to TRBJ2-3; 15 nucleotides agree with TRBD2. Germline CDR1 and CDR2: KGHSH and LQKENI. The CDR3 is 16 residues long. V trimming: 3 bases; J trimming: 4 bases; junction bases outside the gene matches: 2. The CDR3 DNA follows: TGTGCCAGCTCACCCGGACTAGCGGGGGGGCCAGATACGCAGTATTTT. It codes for CASSPGLAGGPDTQYF.

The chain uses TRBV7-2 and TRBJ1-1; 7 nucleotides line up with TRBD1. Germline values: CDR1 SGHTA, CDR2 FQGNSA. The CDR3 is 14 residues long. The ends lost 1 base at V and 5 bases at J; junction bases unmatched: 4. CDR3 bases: TGTGCCAGCAGCTTAGGAGGGGGCCTAACTGAAGCTTTCTTT. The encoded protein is CASSLGGGLTEAFF.

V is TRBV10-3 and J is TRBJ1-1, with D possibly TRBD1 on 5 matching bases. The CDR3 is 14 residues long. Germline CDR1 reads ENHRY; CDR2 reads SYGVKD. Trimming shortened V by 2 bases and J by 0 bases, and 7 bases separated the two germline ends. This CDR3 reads CAISEGGVNTEAFF. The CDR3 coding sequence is TGTGCCATCAGTGAGGGGGGGGTGAACACTGAAGCTTTCTTT.

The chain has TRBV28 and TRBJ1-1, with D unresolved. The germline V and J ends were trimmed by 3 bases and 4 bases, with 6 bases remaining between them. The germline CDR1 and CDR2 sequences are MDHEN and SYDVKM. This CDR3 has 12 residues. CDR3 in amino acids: CASSLGSTEAFF. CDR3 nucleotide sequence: TGTGCCAGCAGTTTGGGGAGCACTGAAGCTTTCTTT.

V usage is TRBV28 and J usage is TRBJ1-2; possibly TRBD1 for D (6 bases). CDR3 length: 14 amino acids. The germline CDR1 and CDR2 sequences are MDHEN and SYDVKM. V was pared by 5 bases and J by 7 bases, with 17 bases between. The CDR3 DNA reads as TGTGCCAGCAGTCCGCAGGGGAATTATGGTGGCTACACCTTC. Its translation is CASSPQGNYGGYTF.

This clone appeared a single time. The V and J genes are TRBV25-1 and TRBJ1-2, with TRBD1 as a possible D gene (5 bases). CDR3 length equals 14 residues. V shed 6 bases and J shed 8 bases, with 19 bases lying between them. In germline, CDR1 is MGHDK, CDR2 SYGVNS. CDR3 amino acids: CASRGVPGGNGYTF. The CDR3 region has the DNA TGTGCCAGCAGGGGGGTTCCTGGGGGGAACGGCTACACCTTC.

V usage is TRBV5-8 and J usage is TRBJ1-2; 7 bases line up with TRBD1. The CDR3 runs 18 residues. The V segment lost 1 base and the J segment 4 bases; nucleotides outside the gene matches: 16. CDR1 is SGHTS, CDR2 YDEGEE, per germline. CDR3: CASSLYRGAGPKSYGYTF. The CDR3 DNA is TGTGCCAGCAGCTTGTACAGGGGAGCCGGGCCAAAATCCTATGGCTACACCTTC.